This record concerns one TCR beta chain sequence. The antigen is undetermined. Some clones are missing from TCRdb's copy, which holds only in-frame ones; the method was immunoSEQ multiplex PCR. This table has around 100,000 clones, about 67% appearing once. This sample was taken from a study of shared clonotypes between healthy human individuals. Findings of the study overall: Read depth was anticipated to influence clonotype sharing among donors.

The germline V and J ends were trimmed by 0 bases and 0 bases, with 14 bases remaining between them. Germline CDR1 and CDR2: LNHNV and YYDKDF (reference sequence). The CDR3 covers 17 residues. The source of this sequence is a woman in her twenties or thirties in good health. The specimen was memory CD8+ T cells sorted from blood. Regarding subset: CD45RO+ cells pooled with CCR7-negative TemRA cells. The chain couples TRBV15 to TRBJ1-1; no reliable D call. The CDR3 sequence: CATSRDPPPRVNTEAFF. CDR3 nucleotide sequence: TGTGCCACCAGCAGAGATCCCCCCCCGCGGGTGAACACTGAAGCTTTCTTT. Using reference TRBV15 and TRBJ1-1 for the parts outside the CDR3, the full variable domain is DAMVIQNPRYQVTQFGKPVTLSCSQTLNHNVMYWYQQKSSQAPKLLFHYYDKDFNNEADTPDNFQSRRPNTSFCFLDIRSPGLGDTAMYLCATSRDPPPRVNTEAFFGQGTRLTVV.